This TCR beta chain appears in the sequencing data of a study of response to subunit inactivated influenza vaccine. Using its own MiXCR run on the RT-PCR reads, TCRdb lists one record per CDR3 protein. This sample has about 540,000 distinct CDR3 sequences; 20% to 25% occur once, and the top ten carry approximately 3%. Unmatched junction bases numbered 9, after V lost 1 base and J lost 8 bases. The CDR3 spans 15 residues. CDR1 is SGHRS and CDR2 is YFSETQ in the germline V gene. A further study also used this sample, focusing on T cells expressing NK-cell markers. Per that paper: 5'RACE template switching with UMIs generated TCR beta cDNA.

The source is a man aged 50 or older who received an inactivated influenza vaccine. The sequences come from CD4+ T cells sorted from PBMCs, collected about 11 days after vaccination. The rearrangement uses TRBV5-1 and TRBJ2-3; 8 bases match TRBD1. The CDR3 nucleotides read TGCGCCAGCAGCTTGAGTTTACAGGGGGTTGGTACGCAGTATTTT. Amino acid sequence: CASSLSLQGVGTQYF.